This TCR beta chain is drawn from a study of T cell responses to AZD1222 COVID-19 vaccine. Study-level information: Second-dose schedules of about 4 or about 12 weeks were combined.

With respect to this clone: Its target is not known.

Whole-study results and caveats: Vaccine-associated CD4 TCRs spanned spike, dominant at 160-218 and 743-854. Nearly half of the spike-specific TCRs reportedly recognize variant regions that carry no mutations. Clonal diversity was possibly underestimated; the donors were predominantly white British and more often female.

Profiled with immunoSEQ multiplex PCR; TCRdb holds only in-frame clones, not every one. This sample carries approximately 73,000 clones, roughly 89% of them seen once, and the ten largest clones take more than 8.5%. The clonotype was recovered from an adult in good health. Sequencing was performed on peripheral blood, taken on day 0 of AZD1222 vaccination.

CDR3 in amino acids: CASSPRTSGPDNNEQFF. The CDR3 bases are TGTGCCAGCAGCCCTCGGACTAGCGGTCCTGATAACAATGAGCAGTTCTTC. The V and J genes are TRBV4-2 and TRBJ2-1; 10 bases align to TRBD2. Germline V gene lookup returns CDR1 LGHNA and CDR2 YNFKEQ. CDR3 length: 17 residues. V shed 4 bases, J shed 5 bases, and the junction held 11 bases outside the gene matches.